These 16 T cell receptor beta chains share one sample of origin, sequenced in a study of blood T cell repertoires in COVID-19. Assay: immunoSEQ multiplex PCR; the TCRdb copy retains only in-frame clones and omits some. The sample lists around 190,000 clones, 75% to 85% occurring once. Sequencing was carried out using peripheral blood. The source is a woman between 40 and 55 years old with COVID-19, enrolled during active disease.

The V gene is TRBV19, the J gene TRBJ2-1; TRBD2 agrees at 7 bases. The CDR3 runs to 13 residues. Germline V gene sequence: CDR1 LNHDA, CDR2 SQIVND (reference sequence). Trimming at V came to 7 bases and at J to 6 bases, leaving 6 bases not matched to a gene. The CDR3 sequence is CASTPGRTNEQFF. The CDR3 nucleotides read TGTGCCAGTACCCCCGGGAGGACCAATGAGCAGTTCTTC.

This rearrangement joins TRBV7-2 to TRBJ1-2; TRBD1 agrees at 8 bases. With V trimmed by 5 bases and J by 2 bases, 7 bases remained unmatched. The CDR3 covers 15 residues. Germline V gene sequence: CDR1 SGHTA, CDR2 FQGNSA. The CDR3 region is CASSPQGAQNYGYTF. The CDR3 region has the DNA TGTGCCAGCAGCCCGCAGGGGGCGCAAAACTATGGCTACACCTTC.

The rearrangement uses TRBV7-9 and TRBJ2-7, with D possibly TRBD2 on 5 matching bases. The CDR3 loop spans 11 amino acids. CDR1 and CDR2 (germline): SEHNR, FQNEAQ (reference sequence). V was trimmed by 8 bases and J by 4 bases, leaving 9 bases between them. The CDR3, as DNA: TGTGCCAGCGCTTCGGGGTACGAGCAGTACTTC. It translates to CASASGYEQYF.

The V gene is TRBV29-1, the J gene TRBJ1-2, with D unclear. Trimming took off 3 bases at V and 8 bases at J, with 13 bases between the two ends. This CDR3 has 12 amino acids. Looked up from germline, CDR1 is SQVTM and CDR2 is ANQGSEA. The CDR3 nucleotides read TGCAGCGTTGAGACGGACTTTATGGGCTACACCTTC. This gives the protein CSVETDFMGYTF. The whole variable domain, filled in from reference TRBV29-1 and TRBJ1-2, reads SAVISQKPSRDICQRGTSLTIQCQVDSQVTMMFWYRQQPGQSLTLIATANQGSEATYESGFVIDKFPISRPNLTFSTLTVSNMSPEDSSIYLCSVETDFMGYTFGSGTRLTVV.

The chain recombines TRBV27 with TRBJ1-6, with 8 bases lining up with TRBD1. From germline, CDR1 is MNHEY and CDR2 SMNVEV (reference sequence). CDR3 length equals 15 residues. J gave up 7 bases and V 6 bases, and 8 bases lay outside the gene matches. Here the CDR3 reads CASRLRQGMNSPLHF. The CDR3 nucleotides are TGTGCCAGCAGGTTACGACAGGGGATGAATTCACCCCTCCACTTT.

The genes are TRBV7-3 and TRBJ2-7; 11 bases fit TRBD2. The CDR3 extends over 14 amino acids. V shed 5 bases and J 2 bases; nucleotides not matched to a gene: 2. CDR1 is SGHTA and CDR2 is FQGTGA in the germline V gene. This CDR3 reads CASSVSGGAYEQYF. The CDR3 nucleotides read TGTGCCAGCAGCGTTAGCGGGGGGGCCTACGAGCAGTACTTC. Full variable domain (remainder filled in from reference TRBV7-3 and TRBJ2-7): GAGVSQTPSNKVTEKGKYVELRCDPISGHTALYWYRQSLGQGPEFLIYFQGTGAADDSGLPNDRFFAVRPEGSVSTLKIQRTERGDSAVYLCASSVSGGAYEQYFGPGTRLTVT.

The chain employs TRBV10-3 and TRBJ2-5; 7 nucleotides agree with TRBD1. CDR3 size: 13 residues. V was clipped by 6 bases and J by 2 bases; unmatched bases: 3. The germline V gene encodes CDR1 ENHRY and CDR2 SYGVKD. CDR3 region: CAISSGGQETQYF. For the CDR3, the DNA is TGTGCCATCAGCTCAGGGGGACAAGAGACCCAGTACTTC.

The chain employs TRBV6-5 and TRBJ2-2; 7 nucleotides line up with TRBD1. There are 14 residues in the CDR3. Germline-derived CDR1 and CDR2 are MNHEY and SVGAGI. The junction had 7 bases not matched to a gene; V was cut back by 6 bases and J by 6 bases. The CDR3 DNA sequence: TGTGCCAGCAGGGATGAAGACAGGGCCGGGGAGCTGTTTTTT. Translation: CASRDEDRAGELFF.

The chain couples TRBV5-1 to TRBJ2-5; tentatively, D is TRBD2 (6 bases). This CDR3 comprises 11 residues. V lost 5 bases and J lost 9, with 11 bases in between. Germline values: CDR1 SGHRS, CDR2 YFSETQ. The CDR3 DNA sequence: TGCGCCAGCAGTGTGGACTACGCCCAGTACTTC. Translation gives CASSVDYAQYF.

The chain recombines TRBV2 with TRBJ2-2; the match to TRBD1 covers 7 bases. Germline-derived CDR1 and CDR2 are SNHLY and FYNNEI. The junction had 12 bases not matched to a gene; V was cut back by 6 bases and J by 5 bases. CDR3 length: 16 amino acids. This CDR3 is CASSLTGAGLTGELFF. In DNA, the CDR3 is TGTGCCAGCAGCCTTACAGGGGCCGGTTTGACCGGGGAGCTGTTTTTT.

The chain is built from TRBV6-5 and TRBJ1-1; D is unresolved. Germline CDR1 reads MNHEY; CDR2 reads SVGAGI. CDR3 length equals 12 residues. V lost 8 bases and J 4 bases, leaving 11 bases between the germline ends. In DNA form, the CDR3 reads TGTGCCAGCGGTCAGATCTCCACTGAAGCTTTCTTT. This encodes CASGQISTEAFF.

The chain links TRBV19 to TRBJ1-1, with D possibly being TRBD1 (5 bases). The CDR3 totals 13 residues. The ends were cut back, 6 bases at V and 0 bases at J, with 8 bases in the middle. The germline V gene has CDR1 LNHDA and CDR2 SQIVND (reference sequence). This CDR3 is CASRSGVNTEAFF. Here the CDR3 DNA reads TGTGCCAGTAGGTCGGGGGTGAACACTGAAGCTTTCTTT.

This clone came up once. J is TRBJ2-2 and V is TRBV3-1 (or the pseudogene TRBV3-2); D remains ambiguous. The V gene lost 0 bases and the J gene lost 4 bases, with 12 bases spanning the gap. The CDR3 totals 16 residues. Germline V CDR1 and CDR2: LGHDT, YNNKEL (reference sequence). CDR3: CASSQEEATVTGELFF. CDR3 DNA sequence: TGTGCCAGCAGCCAAGAAGAGGCAACGGTCACCGGGGAGCTGTTTTTT.

The chain uses TRBV5-4 and TRBJ2-6; D uncertain. The CDR3 is 16 amino acids. Germline assignment: CDR1 SGHNT and CDR2 YYREEE (reference sequence). The V gene lost 3 bases and the J gene lost 0 bases, with 10 bases spanning the gap. The CDR3 DNA reads as TGTGCCAGCAGCTCTTTTGCGATCTCTGGGGCCAACGTCCTGACTTTC. Its translation is CASSSFAISGANVLTF.

The rearrangement links TRBV28 to TRBJ1-4, with a weak D call TRBD1 (5 bases). Deletions cut 6 bases from V and 5 bases from J, with 16 bases between. This CDR3 has 15 residues. Germline V gene sequence: CDR1 MDHEN, CDR2 SYDVKM. In DNA form, the CDR3 reads TGTGCCAGCAGCCCAATTTCCAGGGAAAATGAAAAACTGTTTTTT. It yields the protein CASSPISRENEKLFF.

V and J are TRBV9 and TRBJ2-1; TRBD2 is a possible D gene (7 bases). From germline, CDR1 is SGDLS and CDR2 YYNGEE. Trimming stripped 3 bases from V and 2 bases from J, with 12 bases between. This CDR3 spans 15 amino acids. CDR3 bases: TGTGCCAGCAGCGAAAGGGGGGGCCCCTACAATGAGCAGTTCTTC. As protein: CASSERGGPYNEQFF.